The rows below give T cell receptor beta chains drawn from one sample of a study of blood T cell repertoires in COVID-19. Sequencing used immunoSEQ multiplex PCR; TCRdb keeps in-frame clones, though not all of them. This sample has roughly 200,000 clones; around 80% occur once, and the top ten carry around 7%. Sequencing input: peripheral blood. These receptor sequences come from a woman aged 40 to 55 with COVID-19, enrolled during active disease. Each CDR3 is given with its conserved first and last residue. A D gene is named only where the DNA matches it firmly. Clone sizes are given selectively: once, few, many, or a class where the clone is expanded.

cdr3_nt: TGTGCCAGCAGTGTAAGCCGGGAGAACACTGAAGCTTTCTTT
cdr3_aa: CASSVSRENTEAFF
clone_size: -
j_call: TRBJ1-1
v_call: TRBV2
d_call: -

cdr3_nt: TGTGCCATCTCGGGAGACCCCTACAATGAGCAGTTCTTC
cdr3_aa: CAISGDPYNEQFF
clone_size: -
j_call: TRBJ2-1
v_call: TRBV10-3
d_call: -

cdr3_nt: TGTGCCACCAGCAGGTCCCCTGACAGGAAAGCTGGAAACACCATATATTTT
cdr3_aa: CATSRSPDRKAGNTIYF
clone_size: -
j_call: TRBJ1-3
v_call: TRBV15
d_call: -

cdr3_nt: TGTGCCAGCTCACCGGCCGGACAGGGGGCAACTCAGCCCCAGCATTTT
cdr3_aa: CASSPAGQGATQPQHF
clone_size: -
j_call: TRBJ1-5
v_call: TRBV18
d_call: TRBD1

cdr3_nt: TGCGCCACCGAAGACAGGGACTCCTACGAGCAGTACTTC
cdr3_aa: CATEDRDSYEQYF
clone_size: -
j_call: TRBJ2-7
v_call: TRBV10-1
d_call: TRBD1

cdr3_nt: TGTGCCAGCAGTCCCGGTATTAACTATGGCTACACCTTC
cdr3_aa: CASSPGINYGYTF
clone_size: -
j_call: TRBJ1-2
v_call: TRBV27
d_call: -

cdr3_nt: TGTGCTAGTGCCCCGCTACCGGGACTAGAGGGCAATGAGCAGTTCTTC
cdr3_aa: CASAPLPGLEGNEQFF
clone_size: -
j_call: TRBJ2-1
v_call: TRBV12-5
d_call: TRBD2

cdr3_nt: TGTGCCAGCAGCTCGTACAGGCACGAATATGGCTACACCTTC
cdr3_aa: CASSSYRHEYGYTF
clone_size: -
j_call: TRBJ1-2
v_call: TRBV7-9
d_call: -

cdr3_nt: TGTGCCAGCTGGGATAGCGGGAGTAGCTCCTACGAGCAGTACTTC
cdr3_aa: CASWDSGSSSYEQYF
clone_size: -
j_call: TRBJ2-7
v_call: TRBV6-5
d_call: TRBD2

cdr3_nt: TGTGCCAGCAGTGTCTACCACAGCGGGAGCGGGGGAGAGCAGTACTTC
cdr3_aa: CASSVYHSGSGGEQYF
clone_size: -
j_call: TRBJ2-7
v_call: TRBV28
d_call: TRBD2

cdr3_nt: TGTGCCAGCAGCTTGACTAGCGGGAGAGAGACCCAGTACTTC
cdr3_aa: CASSLTSGRETQYF
clone_size: few
j_call: TRBJ2-5
v_call: TRBV7-9
d_call: TRBD2

cdr3_nt: TGTGCCAGCAGTTACTCGAAGGGAGGCAATCAGCCCCAGCATTTT
cdr3_aa: CASSYSKGGNQPQHF
clone_size: -
j_call: TRBJ1-5
v_call: TRBV6-5
d_call: -

cdr3_nt: TGTGCCAGCTCATCCCCGGATGGACTAGTTTCTCATACGCAGTATTTT
cdr3_aa: CASSSPDGLVSHTQYF
clone_size: -
j_call: TRBJ2-3
v_call: TRBV18
d_call: TRBD2

cdr3_nt: TGCAGTGCTAGTAAGGGGCCTGGAAACACCATATATTTT
cdr3_aa: CSASKGPGNTIYF
clone_size: many
j_call: TRBJ1-3
v_call: TRBV20-1
d_call: -

cdr3_nt: TGTGCCAGCAGTTACTCCGAGGACAATGAGCAGTTCTTC
cdr3_aa: CASSYSEDNEQFF
clone_size: -
j_call: TRBJ2-1
v_call: TRBV6-5
d_call: -

cdr3_nt: TGTGCCAGCAGCGTAAGCGGGATGTACCAAGAGACCCAGTACTTC
cdr3_aa: CASSVSGMYQETQYF
clone_size: -
j_call: TRBJ2-5
v_call: TRBV11-3
d_call: TRBD2

cdr3_nt: TGTGCCAGCAGCAAACTTGGTGAACTAGCGGGGACCTCCTACGAGCAGTACTTC
cdr3_aa: CASSKLGELAGTSYEQYF
clone_size: once
j_call: TRBJ2-7
v_call: TRBV21-1
d_call: -

cdr3_nt: TGCGCCAGCAGCCATGGCGGGGGGGCGAAAGATACGCAGTATTTT
cdr3_aa: CASSHGGGAKDTQYF
clone_size: -
j_call: TRBJ2-3
v_call: TRBV5-1
d_call: TRBD2

cdr3_nt: TGTGCCAGCAGTTACTCAATCGGAGCAACTAATGAAAAACTGTTTTTT
cdr3_aa: CASSYSIGATNEKLFF
clone_size: few
j_call: TRBJ1-4
v_call: TRBV6-5
d_call: -

cdr3_nt: TGTGCCAGCAGTGACAGTACAGGGAGTATCTCTGGGGCCAACGTCCTGACTTTC
cdr3_aa: CASSDSTGSISGANVLTF
clone_size: -
j_call: TRBJ2-6
v_call: TRBV2
d_call: -

cdr3_nt: TGTGCCAGCAGCGTAGACATAGCGGGGAACTACGAGCAGTACTTC
cdr3_aa: CASSVDIAGNYEQYF
clone_size: -
j_call: TRBJ2-7
v_call: TRBV9
d_call: TRBD2

cdr3_nt: TGTGCCAGCAGGACAGGGGGAGGCACCGGGGAGCTGTTTTTT
cdr3_aa: CASRTGGGTGELFF
clone_size: -
j_call: TRBJ2-2
v_call: TRBV9
d_call: TRBD1

cdr3_nt: TGTGCCAGCAGCTCGTTGGACAGGTGGAGGGGCACAGATACGCAGTATTTT
cdr3_aa: CASSSLDRWRGTDTQYF
clone_size: few
j_call: TRBJ2-3
v_call: TRBV11-3
d_call: -

cdr3_nt: TGTGCCAGCAGACGCAGGGGAACTAATGAAAAACTGTTTTTT
cdr3_aa: CASRRRGTNEKLFF
clone_size: few
j_call: TRBJ1-4
v_call: TRBV2
d_call: -

cdr3_nt: TGCGCCAGCAGTTCTCCACACACAGATACGCAGTATTTT
cdr3_aa: CASSSPHTDTQYF
clone_size: -
j_call: TRBJ2-3
v_call: TRBV5-1
d_call: -

cdr3_nt: TGTGCCAGCAGTGAACGAGCGGGAATTAGTGAGCAGTTCTTC
cdr3_aa: CASSERAGISEQFF
clone_size: -
j_call: TRBJ2-1
v_call: TRBV6-1
d_call: TRBD2

cdr3_nt: TGTGCCAGTAGTACCCTCGGAGGGGTTGGGACAGATACGCAGTATTTT
cdr3_aa: CASSTLGGVGTDTQYF
clone_size: -
j_call: TRBJ2-3
v_call: TRBV19
d_call: -

cdr3_nt: TGTGCCAGCAGTTTAGAAGGGGGTCAAGTAGCTTTCTTT
cdr3_aa: CASSLEGGQVAFF
clone_size: few
j_call: TRBJ1-1
v_call: TRBV12-3/TRBV12-4
d_call: -